This T cell receptor (beta chain) was captured in a study of blood T cell repertoires in COVID-19. Across the study: PBMCs, B-cell-depleted T cells, or T cells were the source of the cDNA or gDNA that made up the material.

The method was immunoSEQ multiplex PCR; TCRdb's version includes in-frame clones alone and lacks a portion of them. The data hold 150,000 to 200,000 clones, with about 84% observed a single time. The J segment lost 8 bases and the V segment lost 4 bases, leaving 7 bases of the junction unmatched. This CDR3 contains 15 residues. Germline CDR1 is LNHDA and CDR2 is SQIVND (reference sequence). Individuals aged about 18 to 89 years were recruited from 24 US areas. Before being deemed recovered, Cohort 3 donors had two negative PCRs, clearance, or symptom resolution. The rearrangement links TRBV19 to TRBJ2-1; 11 bases are a match to TRBD2. The sequencing sample was made of PBMCs or T cells enriched from blood (not recorded which). The receptor's source is a woman in her 30s who had recovered from COVID-19. The CDR3 reads CASSNELAGVYEQFF. The DNA for the CDR3 is TGTGCCAGTAGTAATGAACTAGCGGGAGTTTATGAGCAGTTCTTC.